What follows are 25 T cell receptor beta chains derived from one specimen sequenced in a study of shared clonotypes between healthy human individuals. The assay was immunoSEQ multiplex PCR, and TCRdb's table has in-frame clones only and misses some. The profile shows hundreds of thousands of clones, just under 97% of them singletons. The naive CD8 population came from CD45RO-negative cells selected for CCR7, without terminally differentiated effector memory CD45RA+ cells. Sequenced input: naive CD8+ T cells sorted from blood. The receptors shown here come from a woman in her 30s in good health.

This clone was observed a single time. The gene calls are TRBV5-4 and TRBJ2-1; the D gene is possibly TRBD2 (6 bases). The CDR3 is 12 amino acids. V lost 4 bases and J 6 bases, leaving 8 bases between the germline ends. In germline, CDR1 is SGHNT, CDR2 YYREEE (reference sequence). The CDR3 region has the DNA TGTGCCAGCAGCCCCGGGGGCAATGAGCAGTTCTTC. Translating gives CASSPGGNEQFF.

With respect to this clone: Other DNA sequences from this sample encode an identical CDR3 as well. CDR3 nucleotides: TGTGCCAGCAGTTTATTGGGACAGCCCCAGCATTTT. Its translation: CASSLLGQPQHF. The chain recombines TRBV27 with TRBJ1-5; D is unclear. This CDR3 is 12 amino acids long. From germline, CDR1 is MNHEY and CDR2 SMNVEV (reference sequence). V was clipped by 1 base and J by 7 bases, with 5 bases between them.

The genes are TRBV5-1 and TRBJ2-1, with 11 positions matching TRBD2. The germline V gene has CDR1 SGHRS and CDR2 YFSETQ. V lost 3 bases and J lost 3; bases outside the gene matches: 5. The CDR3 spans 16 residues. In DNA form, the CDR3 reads TGCGCCAGCAGCTACACCGGGACTAGCGGCTACAATGAGCAGTTCTTC. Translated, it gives CASSYTGTSGYNEQFF.

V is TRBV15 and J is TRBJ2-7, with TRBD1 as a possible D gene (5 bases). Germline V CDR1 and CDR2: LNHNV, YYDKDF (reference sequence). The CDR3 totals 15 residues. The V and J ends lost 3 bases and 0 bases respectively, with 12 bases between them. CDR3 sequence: CATSSRPQGSYEQYF. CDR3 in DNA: TGTGCCACCAGCAGCCGTCCTCAGGGCTCCTACGAGCAGTACTTC.

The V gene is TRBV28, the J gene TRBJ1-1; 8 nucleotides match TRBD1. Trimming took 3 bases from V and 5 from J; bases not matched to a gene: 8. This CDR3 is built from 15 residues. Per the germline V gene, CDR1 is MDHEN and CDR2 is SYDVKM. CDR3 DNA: TGTGCCAGCAGTTTCCCTCGACAGGGGAGAACTGAAGCTTTCTTT. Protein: CASSFPRQGRTEAFF.

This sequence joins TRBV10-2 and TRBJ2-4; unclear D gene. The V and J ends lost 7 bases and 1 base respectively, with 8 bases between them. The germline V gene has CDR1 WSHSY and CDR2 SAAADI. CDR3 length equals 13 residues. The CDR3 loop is CASTPGAKNIQYF. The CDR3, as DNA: TGCGCCAGCACGCCTGGGGCCAAAAACATTCAGTACTTC.

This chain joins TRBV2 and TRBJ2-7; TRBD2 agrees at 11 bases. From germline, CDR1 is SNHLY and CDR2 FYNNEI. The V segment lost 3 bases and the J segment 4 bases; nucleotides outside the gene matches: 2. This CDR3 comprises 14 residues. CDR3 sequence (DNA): TGTGCCAGCAGTGAGTCTAGCGGGAGGTACGAGCAGTACTTC. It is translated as CASSESSGRYEQYF.

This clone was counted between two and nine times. CDR3 DNA: TGTGCCAGCAGCTTACCTAGCGGGAGCTCCTACAATGAGCAGTTCTTC. Its protein is CASSLPSGSSYNEQFF. This chain joins TRBV7-9 and TRBJ2-1, with 10 bases identical to TRBD2. CDR1 SEHNR and CDR2 FQNEAQ come from the germline V gene (reference sequence). Trimming cost V 2 bases and J 0 bases; bases outside gene matches: 1. The length of the CDR3 is 16 residues. The full variable domain, its missing parts supplied by reference TRBV7-9 and TRBJ2-1, is DTGVSQNPRHKITKRGQNVTFRCDPISEHNRLYWYRQTLGQGPEFLTYFQNEAQLEKSRLLSDRFSAERPKGSFSTLEIQRTEQGDSAMYLCASSLPSGSSYNEQFFGPGTRLTVL.

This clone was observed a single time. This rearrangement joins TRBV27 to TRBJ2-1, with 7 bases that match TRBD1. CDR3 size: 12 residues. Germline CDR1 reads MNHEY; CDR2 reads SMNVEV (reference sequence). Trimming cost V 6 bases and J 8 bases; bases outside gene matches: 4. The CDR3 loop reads CASSTTGDEQFF. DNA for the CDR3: TGTGCCAGCAGCACAACAGGGGATGAGCAGTTCTTC.

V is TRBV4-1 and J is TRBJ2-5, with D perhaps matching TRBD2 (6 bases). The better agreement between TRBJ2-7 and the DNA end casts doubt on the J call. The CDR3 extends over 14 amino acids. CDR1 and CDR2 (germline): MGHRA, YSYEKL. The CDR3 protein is CASSQERGFYEQYF. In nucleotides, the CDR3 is TGCGCCAGCAGCCAAGAACGGGGGTTCTACGAGCAGTACTTC.

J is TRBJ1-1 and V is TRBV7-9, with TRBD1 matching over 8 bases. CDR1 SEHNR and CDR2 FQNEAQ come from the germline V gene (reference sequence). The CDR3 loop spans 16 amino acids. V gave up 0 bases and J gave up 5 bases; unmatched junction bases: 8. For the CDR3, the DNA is TGTGCCAGCAGCTTAGCTTCGGCAGGGGGCTTAACTGAAGCTTTCTTT. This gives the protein CASSLASAGGLTEAFF.

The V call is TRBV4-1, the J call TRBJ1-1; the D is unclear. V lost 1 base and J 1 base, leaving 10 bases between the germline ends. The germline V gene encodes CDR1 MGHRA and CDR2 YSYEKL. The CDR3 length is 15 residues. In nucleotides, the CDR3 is TGCGCCAGCAGCCAAGTTCGGGGAGAGAACACTGAAGCTTTCTTT. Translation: CASSQVRGENTEAFF.

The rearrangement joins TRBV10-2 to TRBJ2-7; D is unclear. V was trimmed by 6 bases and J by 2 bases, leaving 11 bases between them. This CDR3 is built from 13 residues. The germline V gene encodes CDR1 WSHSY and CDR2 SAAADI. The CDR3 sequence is CASSSRMTYEQYF. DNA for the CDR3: TGCGCCAGCAGCTCCCGAATGACCTACGAGCAGTACTTC.

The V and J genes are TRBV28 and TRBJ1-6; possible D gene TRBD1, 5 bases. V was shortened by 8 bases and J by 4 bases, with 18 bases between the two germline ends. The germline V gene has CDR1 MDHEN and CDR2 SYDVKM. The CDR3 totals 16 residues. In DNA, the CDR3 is TGTGCCAGCCAAGGCCGCCGGGACGGGTATAATTCACCCCTCCACTTT. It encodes CASQGRRDGYNSPLHF.

This chain's CDR3 is CASKAGHNTGELFF. Here the CDR3 DNA reads TGTGCCAGTAAGGCGGGACACAACACCGGGGAGCTGTTTTTT. The rearrangement joins TRBV19 to TRBJ2-2, with D possibly called TRBD1 or TRBD2 (6 bases each). Looked up from germline, CDR1 is LNHDA and CDR2 is SQIVND (reference sequence). The CDR3 length is 14 residues. V gave up 7 bases and J gave up 2 bases, with 11 bases separating them.

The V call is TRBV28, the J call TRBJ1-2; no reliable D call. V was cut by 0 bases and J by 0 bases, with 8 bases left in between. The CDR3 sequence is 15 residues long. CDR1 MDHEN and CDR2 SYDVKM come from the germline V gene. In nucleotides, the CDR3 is TGTGCCAGCAGTTTATGGGCCGTATCTAACTATGGCTACACCTTC. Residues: CASSLWAVSNYGYTF.

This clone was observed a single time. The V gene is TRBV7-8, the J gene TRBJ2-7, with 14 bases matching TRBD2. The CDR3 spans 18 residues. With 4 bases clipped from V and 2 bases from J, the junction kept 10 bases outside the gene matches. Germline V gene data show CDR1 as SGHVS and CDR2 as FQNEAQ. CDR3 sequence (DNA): TGTGCCAGCAGCTCGGGACTAGCGGGAGTCTCCTTGGCCTACGAGCAGTACTTC. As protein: CASSSGLAGVSLAYEQYF.

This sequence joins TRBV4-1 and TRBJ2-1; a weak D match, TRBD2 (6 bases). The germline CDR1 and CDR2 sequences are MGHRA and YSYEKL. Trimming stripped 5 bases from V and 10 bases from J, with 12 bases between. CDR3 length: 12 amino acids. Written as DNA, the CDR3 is TGCGCCAGCAGCTACCCTAGCGCGGAGCAGTTCTTC. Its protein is CASSYPSAEQFF.

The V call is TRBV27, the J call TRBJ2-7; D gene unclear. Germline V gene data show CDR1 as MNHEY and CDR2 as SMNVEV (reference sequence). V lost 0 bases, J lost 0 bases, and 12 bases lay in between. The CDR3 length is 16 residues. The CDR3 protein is CASSLSETLSSYEQYF. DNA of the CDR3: TGTGCCAGCAGTTTATCAGAGACGCTCAGCTCCTACGAGCAGTACTTC.

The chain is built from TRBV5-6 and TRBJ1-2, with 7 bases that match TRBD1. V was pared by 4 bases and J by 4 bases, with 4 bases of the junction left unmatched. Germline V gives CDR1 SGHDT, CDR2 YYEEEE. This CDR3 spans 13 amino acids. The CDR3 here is CASSQGQSYGYTF. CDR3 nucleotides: TGTGCCAGCAGCCAGGGACAGTCCTATGGCTACACCTTC.

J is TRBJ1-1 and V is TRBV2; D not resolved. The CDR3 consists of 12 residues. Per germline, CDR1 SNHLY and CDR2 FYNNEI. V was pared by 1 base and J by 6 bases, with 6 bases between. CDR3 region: CASSEGGAEAFF. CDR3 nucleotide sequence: TGTGCCAGCAGTGAAGGGGGAGCTGAAGCTTTCTTT. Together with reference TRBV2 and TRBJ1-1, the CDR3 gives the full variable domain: EPEVTQTPSHQVTQMGQEVILRCVPISNHLYFYWYRQILGQKVEFLVSFYNNEISEKSEIFDDQFSVERPDGSNFTLKIRSTKLEDSAMYFCASSEGGAEAFFGQGTRLTVV.

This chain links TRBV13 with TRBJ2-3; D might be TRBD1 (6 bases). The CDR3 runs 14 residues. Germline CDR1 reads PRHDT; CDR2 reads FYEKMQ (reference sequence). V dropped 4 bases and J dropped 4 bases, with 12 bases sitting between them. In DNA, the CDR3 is TGTGCCAGCAGCTCGACAGGAAAAGCAGATACGCAGTATTTT. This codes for CASSSTGKADTQYF.

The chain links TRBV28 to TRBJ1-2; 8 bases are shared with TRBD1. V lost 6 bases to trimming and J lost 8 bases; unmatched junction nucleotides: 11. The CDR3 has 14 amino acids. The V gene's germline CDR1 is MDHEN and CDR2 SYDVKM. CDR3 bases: TGTGCCAGCAGCTCAACGGACAGGGTTCGAGGCTACACCTTC. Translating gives CASSSTDRVRGYTF.

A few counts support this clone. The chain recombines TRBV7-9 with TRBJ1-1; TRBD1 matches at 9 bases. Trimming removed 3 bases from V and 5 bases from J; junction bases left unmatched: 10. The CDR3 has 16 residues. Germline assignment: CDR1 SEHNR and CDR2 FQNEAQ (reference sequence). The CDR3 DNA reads TGTGCCAGCAGCTTCACCCCGGGACAGGGAGGAACTGAAGCTTTCTTT. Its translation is CASSFTPGQGGTEAFF.

In nucleotides, the CDR3 is TGTGCCAGCAGTTCCGTGGGAGGTCCCGAGCAGTACTTC. Translation: CASSSVGGPEQYF. The V call is TRBV5-6, the J call TRBJ2-7; maybe TRBD2 (6 bases). The germline CDR1 and CDR2 sequences are SGHDT and YYEEEE. This CDR3 has 13 residues. Trimming took off 5 bases at V and 6 bases at J, with 15 bases between the two ends.